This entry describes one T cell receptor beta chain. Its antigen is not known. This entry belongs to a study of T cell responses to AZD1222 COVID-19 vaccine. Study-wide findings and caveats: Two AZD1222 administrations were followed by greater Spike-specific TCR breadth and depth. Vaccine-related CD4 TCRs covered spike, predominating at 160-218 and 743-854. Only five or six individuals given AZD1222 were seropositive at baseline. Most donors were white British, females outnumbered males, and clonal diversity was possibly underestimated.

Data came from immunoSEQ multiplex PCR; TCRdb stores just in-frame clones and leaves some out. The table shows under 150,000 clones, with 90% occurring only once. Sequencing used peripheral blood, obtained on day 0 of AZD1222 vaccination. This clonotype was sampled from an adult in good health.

In nucleotides, the CDR3 is TGTGCCATCAGGGGACAGGGGAACACCGGGGAGCTGTTTTTT. Translation: CAIRGQGNTGELFF. The V gene is TRBV10-3, the J gene TRBJ2-2, with 9 bases identical to TRBD1. Per germline, CDR1 ENHRY and CDR2 SYGVKD. This CDR3 spans 14 amino acids. J was trimmed by 1 base and V by 6 bases; bases with no gene match: 0.